A selection of T cell receptor beta chains follows, all from one sample in a study of OX40 agonist ivuxolimab in advanced cancers. Only in-frame clones appear in the TCRdb table, and some are missing; sequencing was by immunoSEQ multiplex PCR. The sample consists of about 88,000 clones, 75% to 90% of them appearing once. The sample in question was CD4+ or CD8+ T cells sorted from blood, obtained in a trial of the OX40 agonist ivuxolimab. The origin of the receptors is an adult with an advanced solid tumor such as melanoma, head and neck, liver or kidney cancer. Both conserved end residues are part of each CDR3. The D gene is left open where the match is weak. Only some rows state a clone size, as once, few, many or a class for expanded clones.

v_call	d_call	j_call	clone_size	cdr3_aa	cdr3_nt
TRBV7-3	.	TRBJ2-3	.	CASSLMGTYTDTQYF	TGTGCCAGCAGCTTAATGGGGACCTACACAGATACGCAGTATTTT
TRBV9	TRBD1	TRBJ1-2	.	CASSTRQGTYGYTF	TGTGCCAGCAGCACCCGACAGGGAACCTATGGCTACACCTTC
TRBV5-1	TRBD2	TRBJ2-1	.	CASSESSGSSYNEQFF	TGCGCCAGCAGCGAGAGTAGCGGGAGTTCCTACAATGAGCAGTTCTTC
TRBV7-6	.	TRBJ1-2	few	CASSLGGFDAGYTF	TGTGCCAGCAGCTTAGGCGGGTTCGACGCGGGCTACACCTTC
TRBV5-6	.	TRBJ1-1	once	CASSLLGDTEAFF	TGTGCCAGCAGCTTATTGGGGGACACTGAAGCTTTCTTT
TRBV10-1	TRBD1	TRBJ2-2	.	CASSVRGPNTGELFF	TGCGCCAGCAGTGTTAGGGGGCCGAACACCGGGGAGCTGTTTTTT
TRBV2	.	TRBJ2-6	.	CASMATHSGANVLTF	TGTGCCAGCATGGCCACCCACTCTGGGGCCAACGTCCTGACTTTC
TRBV5-1	TRBD2	TRBJ2-1	.	CASSLSLAGTNEQFF	TGCGCCAGCAGCTTGTCTCTAGCGGGAACCAATGAGCAGTTCTTC
TRBV18	.	TRBJ2-6	.	CASSPIGSGANVLTF	TGTGCCAGCTCACCAATCGGCTCTGGGGCCAACGTCCTGACTTTC
TRBV4-1	.	TRBJ1-6	.	CASSQEGATGGSPLHF	TGCGCCAGCAGCCAAGAGGGGGCGACAGGCGGTTCACCCCTCCACTTT
TRBV5-1	TRBD1	TRBJ2-3	.	CASSLDPGQLQYF	TGCGCCAGCAGCTTGGATCCGGGACAGCTGCAGTATTTT
TRBV6-5	.	TRBJ1-2	.	CASTPAERREGYTF	TGTGCCAGCACCCCGGCGGAGCGTAGGGAAGGCTACACCTTC
TRBV7-9	.	TRBJ2-3	.	CASSLDGFTDTQYF	TGTGCCAGCAGCTTAGACGGCTTCACAGATACGCAGTATTTT
TRBV5-4	.	TRBJ2-1	.	CASSLTGRTRDEQFF	TGTGCCAGCAGCTTGACAGGGAGGACTAGGGATGAGCAGTTCTTC
TRBV5-1	TRBD1	TRBJ1-5	.	CASSLFPGTGGNQPQHF	TGCGCCAGCAGCCTTTTCCCGGGGACAGGAGGTAATCAGCCCCAGCATTTT
TRBV28	.	TRBJ1-1	.	CASSSLTEAFF	TGTGCCAGCAGCTCGTTGACTGAAGCTTTCTTT
TRBV11-2	TRBD1	TRBJ2-1	.	CASSSQGSGEQFF	TGTGCCAGCAGCTCACAGGGGAGTGGTGAGCAGTTCTTC
TRBV7-9	TRBD2	TRBJ2-1	.	CASSRRLAGRNEQFF	TGTGCCAGCAGCCGGAGACTAGCGGGGCGGAATGAGCAGTTCTTC
TRBV9	.	TRBJ1-1	.	CASSVVTGVEAFF	TGTGCCAGCAGCGTTGTTACAGGAGTTGAAGCTTTCTTT
TRBV19	TRBD2	TRBJ2-3	few	CASTHYLGLAHDTQYF	TGTGCCAGTACCCACTATCTGGGACTAGCTCATGATACGCAGTATTTT
TRBV9	TRBD1	TRBJ2-1	.	CASSVVTGGGGNEQFF	TGTGCCAGCAGCGTGGTTACAGGGGGCGGCGGGAATGAGCAGTTCTTC
TRBV5-1	TRBD2	TRBJ2-7	once	CASSLRPGGTYEQYF	TGCGCCAGCAGCTTAAGACCGGGAGGGACCTACGAGCAGTACTTC
TRBV18	.	TRBJ1-1	.	CASSPDRLMNTEAFF	TGTGCCAGCTCTCCCGACAGGTTGATGAACACTGAAGCTTTCTTT
TRBV6-1	TRBD1	TRBJ1-1	few	CASSDFPPGQGVTEAFF	TGTGCCAGCAGTGATTTTCCTCCGGGACAGGGAGTAACTGAAGCTTTCTTT
TRBV7-2	TRBD2	TRBJ2-3	.	CASSLLAGGGTDTQYF	TGTGCCAGCAGCTTACTGGCGGGAGGCGGGACAGATACGCAGTATTTT